This T cell receptor beta chain was sequenced during a study of shared clonotypes between healthy human individuals. The naive CD8 population came from CD45RO-negative cells selected for CCR7, without terminally differentiated effector memory CD45RA+ cells. The healthy adult donors were HIV-negative and reported no recent acute infections or vaccinations. About this clone: Antigen unknown.

In germline, CDR1 is SGHVS, CDR2 FNYEAQ. The CDR3 length is 14 residues. V gave up 5 bases and J gave up 2 bases, with 11 bases separating them. General study findings and limits: The study generally estimated greater richness for naive than memory subsets.

The authors loaded about 0.2 ug DNA, 28,000 or so T cell genomes, into sorted-subset replicate PCRs. This table comes from immunoSEQ multiplex PCR, and its TCRdb copy is limited to in-frame clones, with some not included. The sample has 1.5 million to 2.5 million clones, over 85% seen once. Sequenced: naive CD8+ T cells sorted from blood. The chain recombines TRBV7-6 with TRBJ2-3, with D unclear. The clonotype originates from a man aged 18 to 30 in good health. CDR3 loop: CASSPLMITDTQYF. CDR3 nucleotides: TGTGCCAGCAGCCCTTTAATGATCACAGATACGCAGTATTTT.